Listed here are 21 T cell receptor beta chains from one sample, sequenced in a study of cytomegalovirus exposure and HLA in healthy donors. Primers included in the PCR were 60 Vbeta and 13 Jbeta primers. Some clones are missing from TCRdb's copy, which holds only in-frame ones; the method was immunoSEQ multiplex PCR. The sample records 100,000 to 150,000 clones, roughly four fifths being singletons. The material sequenced was PBMCs. Receptor source: a male donor in good health and CMV-seropositive.

A word on this clone: Other nucleotide sequences from this sample produce the same CDR3. The V and J genes are TRBV28 and TRBJ1-2; D is unresolved. CDR1 MDHEN and CDR2 SYDVKM come from the germline V gene. V was pared by 3 bases and J by 4 bases, with 15 bases between. The CDR3 covers 15 residues. For the CDR3, the DNA is TGTGCCAGCAGTTTGTATTCAGGAGGTAGCTATGGCTACACCTTC. Translated: CASSLYSGGSYGYTF.

This chain uses TRBV28 with TRBJ2-7, with 7 bases fitting TRBD2. CDR1 is MDHEN, CDR2 SYDVKM, per germline. V dropped 9 bases and J dropped 5; count of bases not matched to a gene: 13. CDR3 length: 14 residues. For the CDR3, the DNA is TGTGCCAGTAAGAGGCGGGAGCTAATCAACGAGCAGTACTTC. Protein: CASKRRELINEQYF.

The chain couples TRBV19 to TRBJ2-5; 9 bases fit TRBD2. The V gene end was trimmed by 9 bases and the J gene end by 2 bases; junction bases not matched to a gene: 4. Germline V gene data show CDR1 as LNHDA and CDR2 as SQIVND (reference sequence). The CDR3 consists of 13 residues. The CDR3 sequence: CARRTSDQETQYF. DNA for the CDR3: TGTGCCAGACGGACTAGCGATCAAGAGACCCAGTACTTC. The complete variable domain, with remaining parts taken from reference TRBV19 and TRBJ2-5, reads DGGITQSPKYLFRKEGQNVTLSCEQNLNHDAMYWYRQDPGQGLRLIYYSQIVNDFQKGDIAEGYSVSREKKESFPLTVTSAQKNPTAFYLCARRTSDQETQYFGPGTRLLVL.

The chain combines TRBV27 with TRBJ2-1, with 12 nucleotides matching TRBD2. The V gene's germline CDR1 is MNHEY and CDR2 SMNVEV (reference sequence). Trimming cost V 0 bases and J 6 bases; bases outside gene matches: 9. The CDR3 runs 18 residues. CDR3: CASSLSWGLAGGGNEQFF. DNA of the CDR3: TGTGCCAGCAGTTTATCGTGGGGCCTAGCGGGAGGGGGCAATGAGCAGTTCTTC.

In its sample, this clone was seen a few times. The V and J genes are TRBV27 and TRBJ2-5; D gene uncertain. The CDR3 contains 14 residues. Germline assignment: CDR1 MNHEY and CDR2 SMNVEV (reference sequence). With 10 bases removed from V and 5 bases from J, the gap between germline ends came to 20 bases. In nucleotides, the CDR3 is TGTGCCACCGCGGTGGGTGAGAGATGGGAGACCCAGTACTTC. Encoded protein: CATAVGERWETQYF.

The genes are TRBV6-6 and TRBJ2-1; a possible D gene is TRBD2 (6 bases). V lost 5 bases and J lost 1, with 9 bases in between. This CDR3 has 14 residues. Germline V gene sequence: CDR1 MNHNY, CDR2 SVGAGI (reference sequence). As DNA, the CDR3 is TGTGCCAGCAGTCCAAGCGGGTCCTACAATGAGCAGTTCTTC. Its translation: CASSPSGSYNEQFF.

This rearrangement joins TRBV28 to TRBJ2-3, with TRBD1 as a possible D gene (6 bases). Germline CDR1 and CDR2: MDHEN and SYDVKM. Trimming left V 7 bases short and J 3 bases short, with 14 bases between. The CDR3 sequence is 14 residues long. In nucleotides, the CDR3 is TGTGCCAGCATGCCCCCGAGGGGGACAGATACGCAGTATTTT. Encoded protein: CASMPPRGTDTQYF.

This chain links TRBV5-4 with TRBJ2-5; maybe TRBD2 (6 bases). Germline loops: CDR1 SGHNT, CDR2 YYREEE (reference sequence). This CDR3 region has 16 residues. V gave up 4 bases and J gave up 2 bases, with 18 bases separating them. This CDR3 is CASSTGPGGGQETQYF. CDR3 nucleotides: TGTGCCAGCAGCACTGGCCCTGGGGGAGGACAAGAGACCCAGTACTTC. Full variable domain (remainder filled in from reference TRBV5-4 and TRBJ2-5): ETGVTQSPTHLIKTRGQQVTLRCSSQSGHNTVSWYQQALGQGPQFIFQYYREEENGRGNFPPRFSGLQFPNYSSELNVNALELDDSALYLCASSTGPGGGQETQYFGPGTRLLVL.

The chain has TRBV5-1 and TRBJ2-1, with TRBD1 matching over 8 bases. Germline assignment: CDR1 SGHRS and CDR2 YFSETQ. V lost 2 bases to trimming and J lost 7 bases; unmatched junction nucleotides: 8. The CDR3 totals 15 residues. The CDR3, as DNA: TGCGCCAGCAGCTTCGGCAGGGGGCGAGGAAATGAGCAGTTCTTC. Translation: CASSFGRGRGNEQFF. The variable domain in full, completed from reference TRBV5-1 and TRBJ2-1, reads KAGVTQTPRYLIKTRGQQVTLSCSPISGHRSVSWYQQTPGQGLQFLFEYFSETQRNKGNFPGRFSGRQFSNSRSEMNVSTLELGDSALYLCASSFGRGRGNEQFFGPGTRLTVL.

V gene TRBV7-2 combines with J gene TRBJ2-3; 7 bases are shared with TRBD2. Per germline, CDR1 SGHTA and CDR2 FQGNSA. The CDR3 runs to 16 residues. Unmatched junction bases numbered 7, after V lost 2 bases and J lost 2 bases. The CDR3 loop is CASSLRFGTTTDTQYF. Written as DNA, the CDR3 is TGTGCCAGCAGCTTACGGTTCGGGACTACCACAGATACGCAGTATTTT.

The rearrangement joins TRBV4-2 to TRBJ1-5, with 7 bases fitting TRBD1. With 4 bases clipped from V and 7 bases from J, the junction kept 4 bases outside the gene matches. CDR3 length: 13 amino acids. CDR1 and CDR2 from the germline V gene are LGHNA and YNFKEQ. CDR3 loop: CASSLQGRQPQHF. Here the CDR3 DNA reads TGTGCCAGCAGCCTACAGGGGAGACAGCCCCAGCATTTT.

This chain connects TRBV9 to TRBJ2-2, with 9 bases identical to TRBD2. Per the germline V gene, CDR1 is SGDLS and CDR2 is YYNGEE. The CDR3 consists of 20 residues. V lost 0 bases, J lost 5 bases, and 17 bases stayed unmatched. The CDR3 DNA reads as TGTGCCAGCAGCGTAGGGCAGAATCGAGCGCGGGAGGGAAAAACCGGGGAGCTGTTTTTT. This gives the protein CASSVGQNRAREGKTGELFF.

This chain joins TRBV28 and TRBJ1-5; 7 bases are shared with TRBD1. CDR3 length equals 18 residues. In germline, CDR1 is MDHEN, CDR2 SYDVKM. The junction had 15 bases not matched to a gene; V was cut back by 6 bases and J by 1 base. In DNA, the CDR3 is TGTGCCAGCAGCCCCCCCCCGGGGCAGGGGGGAAGCAATCAGCCCCAGCATTTT. It translates to CASSPPPGQGGSNQPQHF.

This clone was counted once. This chain connects TRBV5-4 to TRBJ1-2, with 8 bases identical to TRBD1. Germline trimming cut 5 bases from V and 6 bases from J; bases unmatched to any gene: 6. Germline V gene sequence: CDR1 SGHNT, CDR2 YYREEE (reference sequence). The CDR3 loop spans 13 amino acids. This CDR3 reads CASRGTGGNGYTF. CDR3 coding DNA: TGTGCCAGCAGAGGGACAGGCGGGAATGGCTACACCTTC.

V gene TRBV7-2 combines with J gene TRBJ2-1; a weak D match, TRBD1 (5 bases). The germline V gene encodes CDR1 SGHTA and CDR2 FQGNSA. Trimming stripped 5 bases from V and 0 bases from J, with 11 bases between. CDR3 size: 15 residues. CDR3 DNA sequence: TGTGCCAGCAGCCCGACAGTGAGCTCCTACAATGAGCAGTTCTTC. It codes for CASSPTVSSYNEQFF.

V gene TRBV19 combines with J gene TRBJ2-3; 9 nucleotides match TRBD2. The germline V gene has CDR1 LNHDA and CDR2 SQIVND (reference sequence). V shed 3 bases, J shed 1 base, and the junction held 5 bases outside the gene matches. This CDR3 has 16 residues. CDR3 in amino acids: CASSIRLAGRTDTQYF. The CDR3 region has the DNA TGTGCCAGTAGTATTCGGCTAGCGGGACGCACAGATACGCAGTATTTT.

The chain employs TRBV15 and TRBJ2-3; the match to TRBD2 covers 7 bases. CDR1 and CDR2 from the germline V gene are LNHNV and YYDKDF (reference sequence). This CDR3 has 16 residues. Trimming at V came to 3 bases and at J to 0 bases, leaving 6 bases not matched to a gene. The CDR3 spells CATSSRDYSSTDTQYF. The CDR3 DNA is TGTGCCACCAGCAGTCGGGACTACTCTAGCACAGATACGCAGTATTTT.

The V and J genes are TRBV7-2 and TRBJ1-1, with D perhaps matching TRBD1 (6 bases). The CDR3 is 15 residues long. Trimming pared 6 bases from V and 2 bases from J, leaving 16 bases between. The V gene's germline CDR1 is SGHTA and CDR2 FQGNSA. Here the CDR3 reads CASRAPGQQNTEAFF. The DNA for the CDR3 is TGTGCCAGCAGAGCCCCGGGACAACAAAACACTGAAGCTTTCTTT.

The gene calls are TRBV29-1 and TRBJ2-3, with 10 bases lining up with TRBD2. The CDR3 runs 13 residues. Germline V gene lookup returns CDR1 SQVTM and CDR2 ANQGSEA. V dropped 7 bases and J dropped 6; count of bases not matched to a gene: 7. CDR3 sequence (DNA): TGCAGCGCAAGGACTAGCGGTGTCGATACGCAGTATTTT. Its translation: CSARTSGVDTQYF.

The V call is TRBV11-2, the J call TRBJ2-5; TRBD2 matches at 13 bases. CDR1 and CDR2 (germline): SGHAT, FQNNGV. The trim removed 4 bases at V and 0 bases at J, leaving 5 bases unmatched. The CDR3 is 17 residues long. The CDR3 DNA sequence: TGTGCCAGCAGCTCCCAGGGACTAGCGGGGTACCAAGAGACCCAGTACTTC. Its protein product is CASSSQGLAGYQETQYF.

This rearrangement joins TRBV11-2 to TRBJ1-4; D is uncertain. Germline assignment: CDR1 SGHAT and CDR2 FQNNGV. V dropped 1 base and J dropped 8 bases, with 5 bases sitting between them. CDR3 length equals 12 residues. CDR3 bases: TGTGCCAGCAGCTTAGCTAGGGAAAAACTGTTTTTT. Translated: CASSLAREKLFF.